Reported below is one T cell receptor beta chain. The V and J ends lost 6 bases and 9 bases respectively, with 15 bases between them. From germline, CDR1 is PRHDT and CDR2 FYEKMQ (reference sequence). The CDR3 sequence is 13 residues long. This record comes from a study of Graves' ophthalmopathy and Graves' hyperthyroidism. Using RNA transcripts, the TCR beta CDR3 regions were amplified. First-round RT-PCR employed HTBI primers, with a second-round multiplex PCR after it. A single record per CDR3 protein comes from TCRdb applying MiXCR to the multiplex PCR reads. This sample has a few hundred thousand distinct CDR3 sequences, with less than 40% found just once.

Material for sequencing was peripheral blood or thyroid tissue (not recorded which). This chain links TRBV13 with TRBJ1-5; TRBD1 might be the D (5 bases). The TCR was taken from an adult man with Graves' hyperthyroidism. DNA of the CDR3: TGTGCCAGCAGTGAACGGGCAGGGTTGCCCCAGCATTTT. Residues: CASSERAGLPQHF. The variable domain in full, with the rest retrieved from reference TRBV13 and TRBJ1-5, is AAGVIQSPRHLIKEKRETATLKCYPIPRHDTVYWYQQGPGQDPQFLISFYEKMQSDKGSIPDRFSAQQFSDYHSELNMSSLELGDSALYFCASSERAGLPQHFGDGTRLSIL.